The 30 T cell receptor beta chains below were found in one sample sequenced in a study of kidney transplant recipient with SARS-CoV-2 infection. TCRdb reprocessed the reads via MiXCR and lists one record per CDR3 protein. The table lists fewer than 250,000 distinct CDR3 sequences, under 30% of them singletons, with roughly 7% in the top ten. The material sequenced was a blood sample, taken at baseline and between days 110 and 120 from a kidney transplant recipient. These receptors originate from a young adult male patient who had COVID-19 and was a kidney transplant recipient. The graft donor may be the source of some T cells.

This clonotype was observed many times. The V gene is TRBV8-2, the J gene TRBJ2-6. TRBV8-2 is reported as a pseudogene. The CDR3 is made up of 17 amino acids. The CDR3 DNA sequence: TGTGGCATTAGGCTAAGGATAACACAAAGTCGGGCCAACGTCCTGACTTTC. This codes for CGIRLRITQSRANVLTF.

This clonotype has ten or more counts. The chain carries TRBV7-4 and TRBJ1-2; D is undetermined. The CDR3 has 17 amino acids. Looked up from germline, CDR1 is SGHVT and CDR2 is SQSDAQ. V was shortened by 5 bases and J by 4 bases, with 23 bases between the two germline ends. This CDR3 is CASSIMPSARKTYGYTF. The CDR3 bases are TGTGCCAGCAGCATCATGCCTTCAGCTCGAAAGACCTATGGCTACACCTTC.

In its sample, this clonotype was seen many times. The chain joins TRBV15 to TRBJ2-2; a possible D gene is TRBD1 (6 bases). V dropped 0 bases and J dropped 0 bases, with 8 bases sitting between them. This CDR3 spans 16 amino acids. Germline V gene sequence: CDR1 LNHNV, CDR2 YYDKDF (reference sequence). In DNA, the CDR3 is TGTGCCACCAGCAGAGACAGGGGTCCGAACACCGGGGAGCTGTTTTTT. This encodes CATSRDRGPNTGELFF.

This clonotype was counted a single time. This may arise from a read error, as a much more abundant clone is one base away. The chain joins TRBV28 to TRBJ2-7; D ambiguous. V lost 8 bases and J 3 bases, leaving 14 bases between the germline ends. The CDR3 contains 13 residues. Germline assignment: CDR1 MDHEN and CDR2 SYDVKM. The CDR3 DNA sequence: TGTGCCAGCGGAAACGACCCTCTCTACGAGCAGTACTTC. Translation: CASGNDPLYEQYF. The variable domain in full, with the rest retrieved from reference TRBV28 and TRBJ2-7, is DVKVTQSSRYLVKRTGEKVFLECVQDMDHENMFWYRQDPGLGLRLIYFSYDVKMKEKGDIPEGYSVSREKKERFSLILESASTNQTSMYLCASGNDPLYEQYFGPGTRLTVT.

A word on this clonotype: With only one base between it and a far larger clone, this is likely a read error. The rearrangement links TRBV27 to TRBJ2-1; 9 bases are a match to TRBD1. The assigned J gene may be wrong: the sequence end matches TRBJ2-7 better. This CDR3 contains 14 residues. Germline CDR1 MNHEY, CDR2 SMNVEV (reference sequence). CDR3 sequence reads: CVSSLGTGYYEQYF. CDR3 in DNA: TGTGTCAGCAGTTTAGGGACAGGGTACTACGAGCAGTACTTC.

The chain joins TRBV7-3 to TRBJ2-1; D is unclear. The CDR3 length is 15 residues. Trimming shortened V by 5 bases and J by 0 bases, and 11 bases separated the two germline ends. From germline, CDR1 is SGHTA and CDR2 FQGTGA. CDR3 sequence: CASSREISSYNEQFF. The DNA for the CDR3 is TGTGCCAGCAGCCGAGAAATCAGCTCCTACAATGAGCAGTTCTTC.

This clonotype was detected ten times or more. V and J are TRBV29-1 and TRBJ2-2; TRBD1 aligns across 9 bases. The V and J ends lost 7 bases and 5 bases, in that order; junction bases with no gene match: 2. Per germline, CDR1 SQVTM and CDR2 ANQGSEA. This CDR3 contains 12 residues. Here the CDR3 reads CSAGQGTGELFF. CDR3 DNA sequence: TGCAGCGCCGGACAGGGGACCGGGGAGCTGTTTTTT.

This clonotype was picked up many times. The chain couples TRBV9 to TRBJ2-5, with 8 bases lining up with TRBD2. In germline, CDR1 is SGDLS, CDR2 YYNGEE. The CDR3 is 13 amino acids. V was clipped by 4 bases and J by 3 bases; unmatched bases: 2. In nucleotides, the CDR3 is TGTGCCAGCAGCCTTAGCGGGAAAGAGACCCAGTACTTC. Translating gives CASSLSGKETQYF.

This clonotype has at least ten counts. The CDR3 DNA is TGCAGCCCACTAGCGGCCCAGACTCATTACGAGCAGTACTTC. Translating it yields CSPLAAQTHYEQYF. The V gene is TRBV20-1, the J gene TRBJ2-7, with 8 nucleotides matching TRBD2. Germline CDR1 is DFQATT and CDR2 is SNEGSKA (reference sequence). The CDR3 length is 14 residues.

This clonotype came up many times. CDR3 sequence reads: CASSSPGAPNSPLHF. The CDR3 region has the DNA TGTGCCAGCAGTTCCCCGGGAGCCCCGAATTCACCCCTCCACTTT. The chain recombines TRBV27 with TRBJ1-6; D ambiguous. Germline lookup yields CDR1 MNHEY and CDR2 SMNVEV (reference sequence). This CDR3 contains 15 residues. Between the trimmed V and J ends, which lost 4 bases and 7 bases, there was a span of 14 bases.

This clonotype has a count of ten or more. Written as DNA, the CDR3 is TGTGCCAGCAGCATGGTTAGCACCCTTCGAAAGACCTATGGCTACACCTTC. Protein sequence: CASSMVSTLRKTYGYTF. This chain connects TRBV3-1 to TRBJ1-2; D call uncertain. Trimming shortened V by 5 bases and J by 4 bases, and 23 bases separated the two germline ends. The CDR3 length is 17 residues. Germline assignment: CDR1 LGHDT and CDR2 YNNKEL (reference sequence).

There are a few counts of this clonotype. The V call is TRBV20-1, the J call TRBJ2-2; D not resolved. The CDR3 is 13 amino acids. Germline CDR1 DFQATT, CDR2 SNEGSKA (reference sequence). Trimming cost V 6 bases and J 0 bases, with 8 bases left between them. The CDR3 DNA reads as TGCAGTGCCCGACAAGCGAACACCGGGGAGCTGTTTTTT. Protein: CSARQANTGELFF.

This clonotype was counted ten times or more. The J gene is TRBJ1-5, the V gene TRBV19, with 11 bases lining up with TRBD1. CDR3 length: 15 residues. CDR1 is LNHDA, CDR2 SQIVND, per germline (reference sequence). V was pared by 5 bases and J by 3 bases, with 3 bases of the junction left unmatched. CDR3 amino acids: CASSSGQGANQPQHF. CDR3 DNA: TGTGCCAGTAGTTCCGGACAGGGGGCCAATCAGCCCCAGCATTTT.

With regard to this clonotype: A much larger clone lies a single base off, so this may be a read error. As DNA, the CDR3 is TGTGCCAGCAAGGCGGGCGGGGCACCTGTCGGCGAGCAGTACTTC. It yields the protein CASKAGGAPVGEQYF. J is TRBJ2-4 and V is TRBV28, with a tentative D call TRBD2 (6 bases). The J call is doubtful: the DNA matches TRBJ2-7 better. There are 15 residues in the CDR3. Germline CDR1 is MDHEN and CDR2 is SYDVKM.

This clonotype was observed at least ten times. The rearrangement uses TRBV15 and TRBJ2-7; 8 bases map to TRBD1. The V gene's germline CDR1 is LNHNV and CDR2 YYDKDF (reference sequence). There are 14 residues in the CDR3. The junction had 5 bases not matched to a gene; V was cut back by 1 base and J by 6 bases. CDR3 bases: TGTGCCACCAGCAGAGTCACAGGGGGAGGCGAGCAGTACTTC. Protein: CATSRVTGGGEQYF.

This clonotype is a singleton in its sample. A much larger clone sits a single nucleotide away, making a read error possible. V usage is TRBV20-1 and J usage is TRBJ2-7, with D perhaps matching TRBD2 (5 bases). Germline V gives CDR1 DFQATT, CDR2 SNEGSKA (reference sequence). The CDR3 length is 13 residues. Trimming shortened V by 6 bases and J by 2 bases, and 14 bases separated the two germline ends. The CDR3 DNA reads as TGCAGTGCAGCGGCAGACTTGGCCTACGAGCAGTACTTC. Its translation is CSAAADLAYEQYF.

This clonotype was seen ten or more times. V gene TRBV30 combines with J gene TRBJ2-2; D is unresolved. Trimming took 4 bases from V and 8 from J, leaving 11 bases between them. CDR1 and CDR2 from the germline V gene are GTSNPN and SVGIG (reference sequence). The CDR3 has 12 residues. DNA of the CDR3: TGTGCCTGGAAGTACCGGTGGGGGGAGCTGTTTTTT. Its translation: CAWKYRWGELFF.

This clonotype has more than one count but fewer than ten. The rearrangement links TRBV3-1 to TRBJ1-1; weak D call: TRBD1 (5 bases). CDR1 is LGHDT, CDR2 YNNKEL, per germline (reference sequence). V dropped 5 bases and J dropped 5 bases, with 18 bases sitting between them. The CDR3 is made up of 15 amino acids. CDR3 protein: CASSKGVGSRTEAFF. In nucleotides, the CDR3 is TGTGCCAGCAGCAAAGGGGTCGGGTCTAGAACTGAAGCTTTCTTT. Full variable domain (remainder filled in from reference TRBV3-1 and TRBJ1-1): DTAVSQTPKYLVTQMGNDKSIKCEQNLGHDTMYWYKQDSKKFLKIMFSYNNKELIINETVPNRFSPKSPDKAHLNLHINSLELGDSAVYFCASSKGVGSRTEAFFGQGTRLTVV.

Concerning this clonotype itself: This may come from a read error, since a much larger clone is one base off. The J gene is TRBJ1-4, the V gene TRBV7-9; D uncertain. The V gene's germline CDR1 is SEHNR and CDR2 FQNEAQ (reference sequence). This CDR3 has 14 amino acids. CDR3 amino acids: CASSLGSELEKPFF. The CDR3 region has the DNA TGTGCCAGCAGCTTAGGGTCAGAACTTGAAAAACCGTTTTTT.

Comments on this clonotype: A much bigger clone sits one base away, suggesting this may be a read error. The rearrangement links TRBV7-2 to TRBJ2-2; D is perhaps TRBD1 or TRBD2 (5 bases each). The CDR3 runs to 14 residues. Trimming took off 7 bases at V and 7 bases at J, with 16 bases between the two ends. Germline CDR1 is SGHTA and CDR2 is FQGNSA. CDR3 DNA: TGTACCAGCACCGGGACGGGTTTATTCGGGGAGCTGTTTTTT. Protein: CTSTGTGLFGELFF.

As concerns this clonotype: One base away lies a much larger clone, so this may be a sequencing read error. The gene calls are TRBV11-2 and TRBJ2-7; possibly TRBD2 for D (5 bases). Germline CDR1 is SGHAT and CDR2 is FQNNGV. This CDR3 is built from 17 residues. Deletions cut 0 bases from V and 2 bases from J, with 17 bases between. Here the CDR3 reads CASSLEVPERPAYEQYF. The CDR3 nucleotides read TGTGCCAGCAGCTTAGAAGTGCCGGAGCGGCCAGCCTACGAGCAGTACTTC.

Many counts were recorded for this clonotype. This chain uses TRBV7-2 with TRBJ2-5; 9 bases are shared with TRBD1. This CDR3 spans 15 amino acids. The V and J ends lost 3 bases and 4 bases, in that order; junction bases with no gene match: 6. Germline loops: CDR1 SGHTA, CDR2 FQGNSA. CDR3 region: CASSFTGGDRETQYF. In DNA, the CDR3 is TGTGCCAGCAGCTTTACAGGGGGCGATCGAGAGACCCAGTACTTC.

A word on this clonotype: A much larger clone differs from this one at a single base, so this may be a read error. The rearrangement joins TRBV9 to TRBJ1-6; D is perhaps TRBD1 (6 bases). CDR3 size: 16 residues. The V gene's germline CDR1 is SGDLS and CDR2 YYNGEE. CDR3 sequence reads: CASGVGGNSYNSPLHF. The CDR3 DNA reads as TGTGCCAGCGGCGTAGGGGGGAACTCCTATAATTCACCCCTCCACTTT. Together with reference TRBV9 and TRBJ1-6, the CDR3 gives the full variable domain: DSGVTQTPKHLITATGQRVTLRCSPRSGDLSVYWYQQSLDQGLQFLIQYYNGEERAKGNILERFSAQQFPDLHSELNLSSLELGDSALYFCASGVGGNSYNSPLHFGNGTRLTVT.

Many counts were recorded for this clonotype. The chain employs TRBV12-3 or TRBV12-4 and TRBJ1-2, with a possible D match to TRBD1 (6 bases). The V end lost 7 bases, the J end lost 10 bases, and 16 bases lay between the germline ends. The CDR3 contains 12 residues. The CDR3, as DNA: TGTGCCAGCACCGACGGGGGGCTCGTCTACACCTTC. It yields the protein CASTDGGLVYTF.

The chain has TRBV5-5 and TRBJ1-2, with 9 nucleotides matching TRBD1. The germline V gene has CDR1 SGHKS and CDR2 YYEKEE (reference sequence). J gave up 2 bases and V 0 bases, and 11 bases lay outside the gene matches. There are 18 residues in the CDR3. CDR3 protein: CASSLATTGGDSNYGYTF. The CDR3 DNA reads TGTGCCAGCAGCTTGGCAACCACAGGGGGCGATTCGAACTATGGCTACACCTTC.

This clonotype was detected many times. CDR3 protein: CSASVALNTEAFF. In DNA form, the CDR3 reads TGCAGTGCTAGCGTTGCGCTGAACACTGAAGCTTTCTTT. The J gene is TRBJ1-1, the V gene TRBV20-1; D gene uncertain. Per germline, CDR1 DFQATT and CDR2 SNEGSKA (reference sequence). The CDR3 length is 13 residues. The germline V and J ends were trimmed by 3 bases and 0 bases, with 8 bases remaining between them.

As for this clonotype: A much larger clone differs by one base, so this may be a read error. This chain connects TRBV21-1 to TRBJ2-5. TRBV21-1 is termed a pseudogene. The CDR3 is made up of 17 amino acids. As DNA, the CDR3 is TGTGCCAGCAGTGCATGTGGTAGCTACGCTTTCTCTGAGACCCAGTACTTC. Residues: CASSACGSYAFSETQYF.

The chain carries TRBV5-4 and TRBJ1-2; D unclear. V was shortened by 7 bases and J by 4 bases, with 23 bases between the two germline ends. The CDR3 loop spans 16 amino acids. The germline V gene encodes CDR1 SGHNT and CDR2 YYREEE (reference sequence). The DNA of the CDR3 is TGTGCCAGCTTTGGGTGCGTACCAGGAAAGACCTATGGCTACACCTTC. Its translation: CASFGCVPGKTYGYTF.

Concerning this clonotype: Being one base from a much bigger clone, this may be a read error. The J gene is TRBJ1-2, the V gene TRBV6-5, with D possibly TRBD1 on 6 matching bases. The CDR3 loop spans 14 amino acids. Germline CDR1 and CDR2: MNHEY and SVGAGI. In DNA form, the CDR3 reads TGTGCCAGCAGTTACTCATCAGGGGCGTCTGGCCACACCTTC. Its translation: CASSYSSGASGHTF.

Here the CDR3 reads CASSRGLAGGWDTQYF. CDR3 nucleotides: TGTGCCAGCAGTCGGGGACTAGCGGGGGGTTGGGATACGCAGTATTTT. The chain combines TRBV6-6 with TRBJ2-3, with 15 bases aligning to TRBD2. After removal of 5 bases from V and 6 bases from J, the junction contained 6 bases not matched to a gene. Looked up from germline, CDR1 is MNHNY and CDR2 is SVGAGI (reference sequence). This CDR3 comprises 16 residues.